This TCR beta chain was recovered during a study of identical twins. Findings of the study overall: The abundant beta clonotypes from cord blood had fewer insertions, and memory repertoires had none of this.

Comments on this clonotype: Its antigen remains unknown.

Healthy Caucasians made up all donors. After template switching added a universal primer site, the resulting cDNA carried unique molecular identifiers. MiXCR, run by TCRdb on the 5' RACE reads, gives a single entry per CDR3 protein. The sample consists of some 1,700,000 distinct CDR3 sequences, less than 40% of them appearing once. The receptor's source is a newborn girl in good health. Sequencing was carried out using cord blood.

This chain's CDR3 is CASTHFDREPYGYTF. CDR3 nucleotides: TGTGCCAGCACCCACTTTGACAGGGAGCCGTATGGCTACACCTTC. J is TRBJ1-2 and V is TRBV12-3 or TRBV12-4; TRBD1 aligns across 7 bases. This CDR3 region has 15 residues. V trimming: 7 bases; J trimming: 5 bases; junction bases outside the gene matches: 13.